This T cell receptor (beta chain) was recorded in a study of T cell responses to AZD1222 COVID-19 vaccine. The study, taken as a whole, reports: Vaccination with two AZD1222 doses was followed by a rise in Spike-specific TCR breadth and depth.

With 4 bases removed from V and 4 bases from J, the gap between germline ends came to 8 bases. The germline CDR1 and CDR2 sequences are LNHDA and SQIVND (reference sequence). CDR3 length equals 13 residues. TCRdb keeps only in-frame clones here, not all; method: immunoSEQ multiplex PCR. The table has approximately 110,000 clones, approximately 84% seen once. Points on this clone: Its antigen is not identified.

This chain links TRBV19 with TRBJ1-5; no reliable D call. The sequence was collected from an adult in good health. The sample consisted of peripheral blood, taken on day 0 of AZD1222 vaccination. The CDR3 loop is CASSKGFNQPQHF. The CDR3 DNA is TGTGCCAGTAGTAAGGGCTTTAATCAGCCCCAGCATTTT.